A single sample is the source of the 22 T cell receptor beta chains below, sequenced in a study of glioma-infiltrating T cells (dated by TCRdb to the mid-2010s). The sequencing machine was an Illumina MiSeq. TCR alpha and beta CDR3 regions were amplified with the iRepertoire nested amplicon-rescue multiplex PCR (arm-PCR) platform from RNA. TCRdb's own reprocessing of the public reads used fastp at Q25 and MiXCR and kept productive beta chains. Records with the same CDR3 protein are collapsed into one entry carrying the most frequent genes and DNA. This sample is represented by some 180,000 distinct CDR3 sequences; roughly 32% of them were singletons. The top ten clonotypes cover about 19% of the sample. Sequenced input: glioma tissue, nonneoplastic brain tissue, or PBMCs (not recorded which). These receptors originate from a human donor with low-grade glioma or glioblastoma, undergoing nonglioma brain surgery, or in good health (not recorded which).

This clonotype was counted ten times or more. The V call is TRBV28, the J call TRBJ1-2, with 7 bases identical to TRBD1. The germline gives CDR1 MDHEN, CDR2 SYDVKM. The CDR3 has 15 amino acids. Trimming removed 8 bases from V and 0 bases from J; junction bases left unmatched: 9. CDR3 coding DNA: TGTGCCAGCGGAACGTTACAGGGGACTAACTATGGCTACACCTTC. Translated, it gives CASGTLQGTNYGYTF.

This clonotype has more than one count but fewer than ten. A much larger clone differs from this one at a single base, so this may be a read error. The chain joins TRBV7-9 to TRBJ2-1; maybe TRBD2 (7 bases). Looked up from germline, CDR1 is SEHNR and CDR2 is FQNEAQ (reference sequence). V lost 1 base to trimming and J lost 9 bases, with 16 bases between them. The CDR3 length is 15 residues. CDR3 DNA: TGTGCCAGCAGCTTAGTGGGCGGGAGAGGGGGTGAGCAGTTCTTC. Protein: CASSLVGGRGGEQFF.

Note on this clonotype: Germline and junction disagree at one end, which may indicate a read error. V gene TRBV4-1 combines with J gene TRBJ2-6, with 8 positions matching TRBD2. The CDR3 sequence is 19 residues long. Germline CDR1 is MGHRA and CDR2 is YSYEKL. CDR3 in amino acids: CPSSQYGGGGRSGANVLTF. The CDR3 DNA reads TGCCCCAGCAGCCAATACGGTGGCGGGGGGCGGTCTGGGGCCAACGTCCTGACTTTC.

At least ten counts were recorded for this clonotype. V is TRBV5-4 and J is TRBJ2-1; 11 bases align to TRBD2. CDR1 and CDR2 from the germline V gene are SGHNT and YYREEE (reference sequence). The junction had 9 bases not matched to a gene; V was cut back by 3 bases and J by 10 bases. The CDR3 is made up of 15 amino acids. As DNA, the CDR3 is TGTGCCAGCAGCTCCTTAGCGGGAGGGTTACGCGAGCAGTTCTTC. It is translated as CASSSLAGGLREQFF. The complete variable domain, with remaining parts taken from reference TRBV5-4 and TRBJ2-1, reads ETGVTQSPTHLIKTRGQQVTLRCSSQSGHNTVSWYQQALGQGPQFIFQYYREEENGRGNFPPRFSGLQFPNYSSELNVNALELDDSALYLCASSSLAGGLREQFFGPGTRLTVL.

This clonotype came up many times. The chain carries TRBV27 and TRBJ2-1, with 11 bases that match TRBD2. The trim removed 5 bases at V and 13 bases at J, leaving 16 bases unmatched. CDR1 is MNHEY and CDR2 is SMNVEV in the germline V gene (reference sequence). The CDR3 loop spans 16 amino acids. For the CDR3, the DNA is TGTGCCAGCAGTACTACTAGCGGGAGTATGGTGGGGCTCCAGTTCTTC. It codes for CASSTTSGSMVGLQFF.

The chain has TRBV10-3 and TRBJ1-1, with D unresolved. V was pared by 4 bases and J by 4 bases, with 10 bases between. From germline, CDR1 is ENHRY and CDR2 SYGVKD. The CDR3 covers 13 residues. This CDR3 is CAISGGNLTEAFF. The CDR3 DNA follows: TGTGCCATCAGTGGGGGAAATCTCACTGAAGCTTTCTTT.

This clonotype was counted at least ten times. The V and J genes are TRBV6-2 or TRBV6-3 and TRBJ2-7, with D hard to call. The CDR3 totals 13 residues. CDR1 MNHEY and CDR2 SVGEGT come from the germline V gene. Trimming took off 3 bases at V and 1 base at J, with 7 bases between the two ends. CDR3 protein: CASSYTDSYEQYF. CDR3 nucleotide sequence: TGTGCCAGCAGTTATACGGATTCCTACGAGCAGTACTTC.

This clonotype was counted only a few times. The CDR3 nucleotides are TGTGCCAGCAGCCTAGGACAGGGTAACTCCTACGAGCAGTACTTC. This sequence encodes CASSLGQGNSYEQYF. V is TRBV7-9 and J is TRBJ2-7; TRBD1 agrees at 8 bases. The trim removed 5 bases at V and 0 bases at J, leaving 6 bases unmatched. Germline assignment: CDR1 SEHNR and CDR2 FQNEAQ (reference sequence). This CDR3 has 15 residues.

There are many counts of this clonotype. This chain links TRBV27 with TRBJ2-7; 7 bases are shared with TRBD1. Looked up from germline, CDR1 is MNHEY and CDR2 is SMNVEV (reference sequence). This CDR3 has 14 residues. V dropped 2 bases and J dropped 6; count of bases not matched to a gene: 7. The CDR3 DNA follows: TGTGCCAGCAGTTTAGCTCCAGGGGGAAGCGAGCAGTACTTC. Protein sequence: CASSLAPGGSEQYF.

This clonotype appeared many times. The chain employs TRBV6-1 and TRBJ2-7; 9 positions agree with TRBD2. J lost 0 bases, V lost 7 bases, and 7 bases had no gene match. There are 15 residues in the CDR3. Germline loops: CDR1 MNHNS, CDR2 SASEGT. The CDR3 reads CASTPLAGSSYEQYF. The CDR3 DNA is TGTGCCAGCACTCCCCTAGCGGGGAGCTCCTACGAGCAGTACTTC.

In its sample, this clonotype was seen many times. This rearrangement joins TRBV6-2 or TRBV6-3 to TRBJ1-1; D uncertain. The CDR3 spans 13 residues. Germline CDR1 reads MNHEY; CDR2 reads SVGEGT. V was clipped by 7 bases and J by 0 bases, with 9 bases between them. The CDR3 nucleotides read TGTGCCAGCACCTCGGTCCTGAACACTGAAGCTTTCTTT. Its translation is CASTSVLNTEAFF.

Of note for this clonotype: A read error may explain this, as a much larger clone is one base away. The CDR3 loop is CASSGSGGPYEQFF. In nucleotides, the CDR3 is TGTGCCAGCAGCGGTAGCGGAGGACCCTACGAGCAGTTCTTC. The J gene is TRBJ2-1, the V gene TRBV7-2, with a possible D match to TRBD2 (6 bases). The CDR3 spans 14 residues. The germline gives CDR1 SGHTA, CDR2 FQGNSA. Trimming took 5 bases from V and 10 from J, leaving 18 bases between them.

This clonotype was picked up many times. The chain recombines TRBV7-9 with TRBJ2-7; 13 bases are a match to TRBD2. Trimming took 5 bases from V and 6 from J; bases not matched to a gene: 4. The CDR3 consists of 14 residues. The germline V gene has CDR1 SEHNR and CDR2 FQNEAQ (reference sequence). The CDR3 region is CASSRLAGGIEQYF. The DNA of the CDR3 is TGTGCCAGCAGCCGACTAGCGGGGGGCATCGAGCAGTACTTC.

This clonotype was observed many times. This CDR3 reads CSAETNYGYTF. The CDR3 coding sequence is TGCAGCGCCGAGACTAACTATGGCTACACCTTC. The V and J genes are TRBV29-1 and TRBJ1-2, with no clear D. The CDR3 length is 11 residues. Germline lookup yields CDR1 SQVTM and CDR2 ANQGSEA. V lost 7 bases to trimming and J lost 0 bases, with 6 bases between them.

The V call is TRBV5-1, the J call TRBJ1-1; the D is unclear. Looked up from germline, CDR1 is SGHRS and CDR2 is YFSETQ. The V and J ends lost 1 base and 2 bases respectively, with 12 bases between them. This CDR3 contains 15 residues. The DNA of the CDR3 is TGCGCCAGCAGCTTGTTTCAACAGACCAACACTGAAGCTTTCTTT. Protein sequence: CASSLFQQTNTEAFF.

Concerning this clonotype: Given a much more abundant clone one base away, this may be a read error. This chain's CDR3 is CASSKEASNEQYF. The CDR3 nucleotides read TGTGCCAGCAGCAAAGAGGCATCGAACGAGCAGTACTTC. The V call is TRBV7-3, the J call TRBJ2-7; the D is unclear. Trimming stripped 5 bases from V and 5 bases from J, with 13 bases between. Germline V gene sequence: CDR1 SGHTA, CDR2 FQGTGA. This CDR3 is built from 13 residues.

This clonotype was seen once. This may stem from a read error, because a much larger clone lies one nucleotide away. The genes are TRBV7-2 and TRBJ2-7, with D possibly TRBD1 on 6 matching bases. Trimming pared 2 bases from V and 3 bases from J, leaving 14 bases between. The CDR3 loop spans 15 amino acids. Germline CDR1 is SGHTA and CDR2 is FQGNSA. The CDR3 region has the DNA TGTGCCAGCAGCTTATTTAGGGGGAGTGTCTACGAGCAGTACTTC. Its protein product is CASSLFRGSVYEQYF.

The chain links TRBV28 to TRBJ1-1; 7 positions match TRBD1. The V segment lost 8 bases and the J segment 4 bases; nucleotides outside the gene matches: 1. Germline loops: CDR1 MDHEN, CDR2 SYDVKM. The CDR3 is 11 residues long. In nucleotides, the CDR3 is TGTGCCAGCGACAGGGCCACTGAAGCTTTCTTT. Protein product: CASDRATEAFF.

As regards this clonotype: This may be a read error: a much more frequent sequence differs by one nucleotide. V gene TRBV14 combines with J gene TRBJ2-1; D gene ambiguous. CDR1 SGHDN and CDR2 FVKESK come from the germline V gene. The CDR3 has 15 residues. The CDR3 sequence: CANSQDIKLYNEQFF. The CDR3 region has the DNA TGTGCCAACAGCCAAGATATCAAGCTATACAATGAGCAGTTCTTC.

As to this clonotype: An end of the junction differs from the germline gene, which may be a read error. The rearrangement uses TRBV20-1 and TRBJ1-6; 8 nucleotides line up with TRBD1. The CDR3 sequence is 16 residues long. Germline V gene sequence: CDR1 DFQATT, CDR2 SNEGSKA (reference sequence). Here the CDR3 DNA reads TGCAGTGCTAGGGACCCTTGGGGACAGGAGGATTCACCCATCCACTTT. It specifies CSARDPWGQEDSPIHF.

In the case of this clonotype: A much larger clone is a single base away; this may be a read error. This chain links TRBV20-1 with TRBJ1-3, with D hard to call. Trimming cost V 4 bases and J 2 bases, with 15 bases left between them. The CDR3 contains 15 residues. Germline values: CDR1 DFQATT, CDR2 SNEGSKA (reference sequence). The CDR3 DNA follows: TGCAGTGCTAAATTATCTTTTGGCCCTGGAAACACCATATATTTT. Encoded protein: CSAKLSFGPGNTIYF.

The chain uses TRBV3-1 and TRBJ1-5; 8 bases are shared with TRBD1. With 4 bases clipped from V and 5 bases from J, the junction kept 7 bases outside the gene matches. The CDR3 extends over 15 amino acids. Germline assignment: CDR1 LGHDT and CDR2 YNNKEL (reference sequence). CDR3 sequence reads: CASSPGQGWHQPQHF. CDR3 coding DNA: TGTGCCAGCAGCCCTGGACAGGGCTGGCATCAGCCCCAGCATTTT.